This TCR beta chain is from a study of blood T cell repertoires in COVID-19. Study in general: Acute and convalescent COVID-19 specimens originated in the United States, Italy and Spain. In each case, the material was cDNA or gDNA derived from T cells, B-cell-depleted T cells, or PBMCs.

Original data processing: From reference gene primer amplification, estimates of nucleated cell counts were derived. TCRdb's copy holds only in-frame clones and misses some; the assay was immunoSEQ multiplex PCR. For V, J and clone size, that table is used; D and trimming come from the DNA. The repertoire holds some 370,000 clones, with 70% to 90% as singletons. V was clipped by 5 bases and J by 0 bases; unmatched bases: 4. The CDR3 is made up of 16 amino acids. Germline-derived CDR1 and CDR2 are PRHDT and FYEKMQ (reference sequence). The sequencing sample was made of peripheral blood. The clonotype originates from a man in his forties or fifties with acute or convalescent COVID-19. The rearrangement uses TRBV13 and TRBJ1-4; TRBD1 matches at 9 bases. CDR3 sequence: CASSANRGPTNEKLFF. In DNA form, the CDR3 reads TGTGCCAGCAGCGCGAACAGGGGGCCAACTAATGAAAAACTGTTTTTT.